Presented here are 25 T cell receptor beta chains from one specimen sequenced in a study of T cell repertoires in cytomegalovirus infection. TCRdb ran MiXCR on the reads and lists one entry per CDR3 protein. The sample contains about 230,000 distinct CDR3 sequences, roughly 22% of which appear only once. Input material: CD8+ T cells from PBMCs. The receptors here all came from a human donor in good health (CMV status not recorded). Some clones in this sample may be carry-over from other donors' samples.

This sequence joins TRBV20-1 and TRBJ1-5, with 7 bases aligning to TRBD1. CDR3 length: 15 residues. Germline V lookup: CDR1 DFQATT, CDR2 SNEGSKA (reference sequence). Germline trimming cut 8 bases from V and 0 bases from J; bases unmatched to any gene: 10. For the CDR3, the DNA is TGCAGTTCGGGGACAGATCTATATAGCAATCAGCCCCAGCATTTT. Encoded protein: CSSGTDLYSNQPQHF.

This clonotype has just a few counts. The chain is built from TRBV6-6 and TRBJ2-7, with 9 bases lining up with TRBD1. The ends lost 2 bases at V and 3 bases at J; junction bases unmatched: 8. The CDR3 is 16 residues long. Germline assignment: CDR1 MNHNY and CDR2 SVGAGI (reference sequence). CDR3 sequence: CASSYGAPGQGYEQYF. In DNA, the CDR3 is TGTGCCAGCAGTTACGGGGCCCCGGGACAGGGCTACGAGCAGTACTTC.

This clonotype has more than one count but fewer than ten. J is TRBJ2-2 and V is TRBV5-4; D not certain. V lost 4 bases to trimming and J lost 10 bases, with 8 bases between them. Germline V gene sequence: CDR1 SGHNT, CDR2 YYREEE (reference sequence). The CDR3 totals 11 residues. The CDR3 loop reads CASSINEELFF. As DNA, the CDR3 is TGTGCCAGCAGCATAAACGAGGAGCTGTTTTTT.

V and J are TRBV5-1 and TRBJ1-1, with a possible D match to TRBD1 (5 bases). Germline CDR1 reads SGHRS; CDR2 reads YFSETQ. V lost 3 bases to trimming and J lost 6 bases, with 15 bases between them. CDR3 length equals 14 residues. The CDR3 spells CASSWIVGGAEAFF. Here the CDR3 DNA reads TGCGCCAGCAGCTGGATCGTTGGGGGAGCTGAAGCTTTCTTT.

This clonotype was observed a handful of times. This chain joins TRBV24-1 and TRBJ1-5; D possibly corresponds to TRBD1 (5 bases). Germline CDR1 and CDR2: KGHDR and SFDVKD. This CDR3 is 17 amino acids long. V gave up 0 bases and J gave up 9 bases, with 20 bases separating them. The chain's CDR3 is CATSDLQTPTAYRPQHF. CDR3 nucleotide sequence: TGTGCCACCAGTGATTTGCAGACCCCGACAGCGTATCGGCCCCAGCATTTT.

In its sample, this clonotype was seen many times. The J gene is TRBJ1-1, the V gene TRBV7-9; unclear D gene. The CDR3 sequence is 12 residues long. Between the trimmed V and J ends, which lost 3 bases and 4 bases, there was a span of 6 bases. The germline V gene encodes CDR1 SEHNR and CDR2 FQNEAQ (reference sequence). Written as DNA, the CDR3 is TGTGCCAGCAGCTTTGACCCCACTGAAGCTTTCTTT. Protein sequence: CASSFDPTEAFF.

This clonotype was detected ten times or more. The V gene is TRBV7-9, the J gene TRBJ2-1; D gene uncertain. Trimming left V 8 bases short and J 7 bases short, with 12 bases between. Germline V gene sequence: CDR1 SEHNR, CDR2 FQNEAQ (reference sequence). The CDR3 is 12 amino acids. The CDR3 bases are TGTGCCAGCCTGCGAACCCCGAATGAGCAGTTCTTC. Translation gives CASLRTPNEQFF.

This clonotype was seen a few times. The V and J genes are TRBV12-3 or TRBV12-4 and TRBJ2-3, with a weak D call TRBD2 (5 bases). The germline V and J ends were trimmed by 5 bases and 6 bases, with 15 bases remaining between them. This CDR3 is 14 amino acids long. CDR3 nucleotides: TGTGCCAGCAGTCTTACTCTGGGAGAGGATACGCAGTATTTT. Translated, it gives CASSLTLGEDTQYF.

CDR3 protein: CSARDGEGQETQYF. The CDR3 nucleotides read TGCAGTGCTAGAGATGGTGAGGGCCAAGAGACCCAGTACTTC. The chain recombines TRBV20-1 with TRBJ2-5; a weak D match, TRBD2 (5 bases). From germline, CDR1 is DFQATT and CDR2 SNEGSKA (reference sequence). The CDR3 has 14 residues. V lost 0 bases, J lost 1 base, and 9 bases lay in between.

The chain employs TRBV7-9 and TRBJ1-6, with D perhaps TRBD1 (5 bases). This CDR3 has 16 amino acids. Germline values: CDR1 SEHNR, CDR2 FQNEAQ (reference sequence). V lost 0 bases and J lost 7, with 13 bases in between. The CDR3 sequence: CASSLAPVGPNSPLHF. For the CDR3, the DNA is TGTGCCAGCAGCTTAGCCCCAGTGGGGCCCAATTCACCCCTCCACTTT.

A few counts support this clonotype. V gene TRBV20-1 combines with J gene TRBJ1-6; TRBD1 agrees at 9 bases. The CDR3 loop spans 13 amino acids. CDR1 is DFQATT, CDR2 SNEGSKA, per germline (reference sequence). V gave up 6 bases and J gave up 7 bases; unmatched junction bases: 4. As DNA, the CDR3 is TGCAGTGCATTACAGGGGGCCAATTCACCCCTCCACTTT. This encodes CSALQGANSPLHF.

This clonotype has ten or more counts. V and J are TRBV7-6 and TRBJ2-7; tentatively, D is TRBD1 (6 bases). CDR1 and CDR2 from the germline V gene are SGHVS and FNYEAQ. CDR3 size: 14 residues. V lost 6 bases, J lost 3 bases, and 15 bases lay in between. The CDR3: CASSLTGKGYEQYF. The CDR3 nucleotides read TGTGCCAGCAGTCTAACAGGGAAGGGCTACGAGCAGTACTTC.

V usage is TRBV2 and J usage is TRBJ1-5; 9 bases are a match to TRBD1. Germline V gene data show CDR1 as SNHLY and CDR2 as FYNNEI. V gave up 3 bases and J gave up 7 bases; unmatched junction bases: 4. The CDR3 runs 14 residues. CDR3 protein: CASSDTGGVQPQHF. For the CDR3, the DNA is TGTGCCAGCAGTGACACAGGGGGCGTGCAGCCCCAGCATTTT.

This clonotype was picked up many times. The genes are TRBV7-9 and TRBJ2-5; D possibly corresponds to TRBD2 (5 bases). Trimming took off 3 bases at V and 3 bases at J, with 11 bases between the two ends. The CDR3 runs 14 residues. The germline V gene has CDR1 SEHNR and CDR2 FQNEAQ (reference sequence). CDR3: CASSLSGMKETQYF. In DNA, the CDR3 is TGTGCCAGCAGCTTGTCGGGGATGAAAGAGACCCAGTACTTC.

This chain joins TRBV15 and TRBJ1-2; D gene uncertain. The CDR3 has 18 amino acids. Germline assignment: CDR1 LNHNV and CDR2 YYDKDF (reference sequence). The V end was cut by 9 bases, the J end by 1 base, with 27 bases between. Here the CDR3 DNA reads TGTGCCACTCAGAAGAGAGGCTTTGAAGGACGGAATAACTATGGCTACACCTTC. Its translation is CATQKRGFEGRNNYGYTF.

This clonotype was counted a single time. Written as DNA, the CDR3 is TGTGCCAGCAGTACCCCGGGACAGGGAAGATACGAGCAGTACTTC. Its translation: CASSTPGQGRYEQYF. The V gene is TRBV6-5, the J gene TRBJ2-7; 9 bases are a match to TRBD1. The junction had 9 bases not matched to a gene; V was cut back by 5 bases and J by 4 bases. The CDR3 runs 15 residues. Germline-derived CDR1 and CDR2 are MNHEY and SVGAGI.

This clonotype has just one count. At one end the junction does not follow the germline gene, possibly because of a read error. J is TRBJ2-1 and V is TRBV7-2; tentative D call: TRBD2 (5 bases). Germline lookup yields CDR1 SGHTA and CDR2 FQGNSA. This CDR3 region has 17 residues. CDR3 residues: CASRLGLRVGPANEQFF. CDR3 coding DNA: TGTGCCAGCCGCTTAGGACTCAGAGTAGGGCCTGCCAATGAGCAGTTCTTC.

This clonotype was seen only a few times. The V and J genes are TRBV29-1 and TRBJ2-7; D tentatively reads TRBD1 or TRBD2 (5 bases each). The V gene's germline CDR1 is SQVTM and CDR2 ANQGSEA. V lost 6 bases and J lost 3, with 15 bases in between. CDR3 length: 13 amino acids. CDR3 residues: CSVGAGANYEQYF. CDR3 sequence (DNA): TGCAGCGTAGGCGCCGGGGCCAACTACGAGCAGTACTTC.

The sample holds a few counts of this clonotype. The gene calls are TRBV28 and TRBJ2-5, with a weak D call TRBD2 (5 bases). Germline assignment: CDR1 MDHEN and CDR2 SYDVKM. The germline V and J ends were trimmed by 5 bases and 10 bases, with 11 bases remaining between them. CDR3 length: 11 residues. In DNA form, the CDR3 reads TGTGCCAGCAGTGCGTCGGGGAGCCAGTACTTC. As protein: CASSASGSQYF.

This CDR3 reads CAGQELSNEQFF. In DNA, the CDR3 is TGTGCCGGCCAAGAACTTTCGAATGAGCAGTTCTTC. The chain recombines TRBV7-9 with TRBJ2-1; D gene unclear. CDR3 length equals 12 residues. Trimming left V 11 bases short and J 7 bases short, with 15 bases between. CDR1 is SEHNR and CDR2 is FQNEAQ in the germline V gene (reference sequence).

This clonotype was picked up a small number of times. The CDR3 bases are TGTGCTAGTGGTCCTTTGGGGGACACCGGGGAGCTGTTTTTT. Translation: CASGPLGDTGELFF. The rearrangement links TRBV12-5 to TRBJ2-2, with D tentatively TRBD1 or TRBD2 (5 bases each). Trimming removed 5 bases from V and 3 bases from J, with 10 bases in between. Germline values: CDR1 LGHNT, CDR2 FRNRAP. CDR3 size: 14 residues.

This clonotype was observed a few times. The chain employs TRBV29-1 and TRBJ2-5; 8 bases are a match to TRBD1. The CDR3 is 12 amino acids. J lost 4 bases, V lost 4 bases, and 2 bases had no gene match. From germline, CDR1 is SQVTM and CDR2 ANQGSEA. The CDR3 protein is CSVGDRPETQYF. The CDR3 DNA is TGCAGCGTTGGGGACAGGCCAGAGACCCAGTACTTC.

This clonotype turned up a few times. The V and J genes are TRBV6-2 or TRBV6-3 and TRBJ2-5; D may be TRBD1 (6 bases). V was shortened by 4 bases and J by 1 base, with 13 bases between the two germline ends. The length of the CDR3 is 15 residues. CDR1 MNHEY and CDR2 SVGEGT come from the germline V gene. CDR3 nucleotide sequence: TGTGCCAGCAGTTCCCGGGACACCTCCCAAGAGACCCAGTACTTC. This gives the protein CASSSRDTSQETQYF.

The chain carries TRBV27 and TRBJ2-7; tentative D call: TRBD2 (6 bases). This CDR3 comprises 15 residues. CDR1 is MNHEY and CDR2 is SMNVEV in the germline V gene (reference sequence). Trimming stripped 4 bases from V and 3 bases from J, with 16 bases between. Here the CDR3 reads CASSSGGEGYYEQYF. The CDR3 DNA reads TGTGCCAGCAGTTCCGGGGGAGAGGGGTACTACGAGCAGTACTTC.

This clonotype appeared a few times. The rearrangement links TRBV18 to TRBJ2-2; D is perhaps TRBD2 (5 bases). Germline loops: CDR1 KGHSH, CDR2 LQKENI. Between the trimmed V and J ends, which lost 3 bases and 4 bases, there was a span of 9 bases. The CDR3 consists of 14 residues. CDR3 bases: TGTGCCAGCTCACCGGAGGTAGCCACCGGGGAGCTGTTTTTT. Encoded protein: CASSPEVATGELFF.